This passage covers 25 T cell receptor beta chains from one sample sequenced in a study of CD8+ T cells in alopecia areata. Reverse transcribed after extraction, RNA yielded cDNA as the sequencing template. Some clones are missing from TCRdb's copy, which holds only in-frame ones; the method was immunoSEQ multiplex PCR. The top ten hold roughly 0.67% of the sample, which has around 190,000 clones, more than 55% seen once. The treatment here: oral pan-JAK inhibitor, 5-10 mg twice daily. The starting material was CD4+ T cells sorted from blood, obtained at week 4, from a patient treated with tofacitinib. These receptors originate from a human donor with alopecia areata.

This clone has a single count. The chain uses TRBV29-1 and TRBJ2-7, with D tentatively TRBD2 (5 bases). The CDR3 loop spans 13 amino acids. Looked up from germline, CDR1 is SQVTM and CDR2 is ANQGSEA. V was cut by 7 bases and J by 3 bases, with 16 bases left in between. The CDR3 coding sequence is TGCAGCGCCCGATCTAGCTTAGGCTACGAGCAGTACTTC. This gives the protein CSARSSLGYEQYF.

The V call is TRBV7-2, the J call TRBJ1-1, with D uncertain. CDR1 SGHTA and CDR2 FQGNSA come from the germline V gene. The CDR3 extends over 14 amino acids. The V end lost 5 bases, the J end lost 4 bases, and 14 bases lay between the germline ends. CDR3 nucleotide sequence: TGTGCCAGCAGCCAGCAGGTCTCGGCCACTGAAGCTTTCTTT. Residues: CASSQQVSATEAFF. The variable domain in full, with the rest retrieved from reference TRBV7-2 and TRBJ1-1, is GAGVSQSPSNKVTEKGKDVELRCDPISGHTALYWYRQSLGQGLEFLIYFQGNSAPDKSGLPSDRFSAERTGGSVSTLTIQRTQQEDSAVYLCASSQQVSATEAFFGQGTRLTVV.

This clone has only a few counts. This chain joins TRBV25-1 and TRBJ1-3, with D tentatively TRBD1 (5 bases). The CDR3 spans 15 residues. From germline, CDR1 is MGHDK and CDR2 SYGVNS. With 6 bases removed from V and 2 bases from J, the gap between germline ends came to 14 bases. In DNA, the CDR3 is TGTGCCAGCAGCGCTGCGGGGGTAACTGGAAACACCATATATTTT. Translated: CASSAAGVTGNTIYF.

The chain uses TRBV14 and TRBJ2-7; D call uncertain. V lost 0 bases and J lost 7, with 16 bases in between. Germline V gene lookup returns CDR1 SGHDN and CDR2 FVKESK. The CDR3 is 15 residues long. CDR3 coding DNA: TGTGCCAGCAGCCAAGAATGGTCAGGACCGAGAGAGCAGTACTTC. This translates into CASSQEWSGPREQYF.

The sample holds a few counts of this clone. V usage is TRBV2 and J usage is TRBJ2-1, with D tentatively TRBD2 (6 bases). CDR1 and CDR2 (germline): SNHLY, FYNNEI. Trimming cost V 5 bases and J 10 bases, with 12 bases left between them. This CDR3 is built from 12 residues. The CDR3, as DNA: TGTGCCAGCAGTCCTAGCGCCATAGAGCAGTTCTTC. This encodes CASSPSAIEQFF.

This clone was detected a few times. This chain connects TRBV5-6 to TRBJ2-1; no definite D call. V lost 6 bases to trimming and J lost 8 bases, with 9 bases between them. CDR3 length: 11 residues. CDR1 is SGHDT, CDR2 YYEEEE, per germline. The CDR3 DNA is TGTGCCAGCACCCTATACGATGAGCAGTTCTTC. It specifies CASTLYDEQFF.

The chain couples TRBV6-6 to TRBJ1-2; TRBD1 matches 9 bases. Germline values: CDR1 MNHNY, CDR2 SVGAGI (reference sequence). V lost 5 bases to trimming and J lost 5 bases; unmatched junction nucleotides: 3. CDR3 size: 13 residues. The CDR3 region has the DNA TGTGCCAGCAGTACGGGACAGGGTTATGGCTACACCTTC. Its protein is CASSTGQGYGYTF.

V usage is TRBV23-1 and J usage is TRBJ2-7; the D gene could be TRBD1 or TRBD2 (5 bases each). TRBV23-1 carries the ORF label, with uncertain function. Trimming took off 0 bases at V and 3 bases at J, with 18 bases between the two ends. CDR3 length: 17 residues. CDR3 sequence (DNA): TGCGCCAGCAGTCAATCGAAAGAAAACGGGACGTTCTACGAGCAGTACTTC. It is translated as CASSQSKENGTFYEQYF.

V and J are TRBV5-1 and TRBJ2-2; D remains unclear. Germline loops: CDR1 SGHRS, CDR2 YFSETQ. V lost 3 bases to trimming and J lost 6 bases, with 9 bases between them. This CDR3 has 13 amino acids. The CDR3 sequence is CASSSEWSGELFF. In nucleotides, the CDR3 is TGCGCCAGCAGCTCAGAGTGGTCCGGGGAGCTGTTTTTT.

This chain uses TRBV15 with TRBJ2-2; 10 nucleotides align to TRBD2. J was trimmed by 1 base and V by 8 bases; bases with no gene match: 1. In germline, CDR1 is LNHNV, CDR2 YYDKDF (reference sequence). The CDR3 runs 14 residues. CDR3 sequence reads: CATASGGNTGELFF. CDR3 sequence (DNA): TGTGCCACCGCTAGCGGGGGGAACACCGGGGAGCTGTTTTTT.

The chain uses TRBV25-1 and TRBJ1-2, with TRBD1 matching 8 bases. Germline V CDR1 and CDR2: MGHDK, SYGVNS. Trimming at V came to 5 bases and at J to 4 bases, leaving 3 bases not matched to a gene. The CDR3 has 13 residues. The CDR3 region has the DNA TGTGCCAGCAGTCGGACAGGGCCCTATGGCTACACCTTC. It is translated as CASSRTGPYGYTF.

V and J are TRBV7-2 and TRBJ2-1; TRBD2 matches at 8 bases. Germline V gene lookup returns CDR1 SGHTA and CDR2 FQGNSA. J lost 5 bases, V lost 8 bases, and 8 bases had no gene match. The CDR3 loop spans 14 amino acids. The CDR3 nucleotides read TGTGCCAGCGGAAAGGGGACTAGAAACAATGAGCAGTTCTTC. Encoded protein: CASGKGTRNNEQFF. Supplemented by reference TRBV7-2 and TRBJ2-1, the full variable domain reads GAGVSQSPSNKVTEKGKDVELRCDPISGHTALYWYRQSLGQGLEFLIYFQGNSAPDKSGLPSDRFSAERTGGSVSTLTIQRTQQEDSAVYLCASGKGTRNNEQFFGPGTRLTVL.

The chain carries TRBV7-9 and TRBJ1-2; D call uncertain. The CDR3 extends over 14 amino acids. Germline V gives CDR1 SEHNR, CDR2 FQNEAQ (reference sequence). V dropped 5 bases and J dropped 6 bases, with 16 bases sitting between them. The CDR3 here is CASSAEQSRDGYTF. Here the CDR3 DNA reads TGTGCCAGCAGCGCAGAACAGAGTAGGGATGGCTACACCTTC.

The V gene is TRBV6-5, the J gene TRBJ1-2; D possibly corresponds to TRBD1 (5 bases). Germline values: CDR1 MNHEY, CDR2 SVGAGI. Trimming shortened V by 7 bases and J by 2 bases, and 17 bases separated the two germline ends. The CDR3 contains 15 residues. CDR3 region: CASTPEQGRNYGYTF. The CDR3 DNA is TGTGCCAGCACCCCAGAGCAGGGAAGGAACTATGGCTACACCTTC.

This clone was seen a single time. This sequence joins TRBV30 and TRBJ2-5, with 8 bases matching TRBD2. The CDR3 contains 14 residues. V lost 4 bases, J lost 3 bases, and 7 bases stayed unmatched. The germline V gene has CDR1 GTSNPN and CDR2 SVGIG (reference sequence). Here the CDR3 reads CAWTPGTSEETQYF. CDR3 in DNA: TGTGCCTGGACTCCCGGGACTAGTGAAGAGACCCAGTACTTC.

The rearrangement uses TRBV29-1 and TRBJ2-5, with a tentative D call TRBD2 (6 bases). Trimming left V 5 bases short and J 4 bases short, with 11 bases between. The CDR3 runs to 12 residues. Germline values: CDR1 SQVTM, CDR2 ANQGSEA. The CDR3 nucleotides are TGCAGCGTTTTGGGGGGAACAGAGACCCAGTACTTC. Residues: CSVLGGTETQYF.

This chain uses TRBV30 with TRBJ1-5; possibly TRBD1 for D (5 bases). Between the trimmed V and J ends, which lost 1 base and 9 bases, there was a span of 13 bases. The CDR3 runs to 13 residues. The germline gives CDR1 GTSNPN, CDR2 SVGIG (reference sequence). CDR3 DNA sequence: TGTGCCTGGAGTGGGGGAGGGGATCGGCCCCAGCATTTT. This encodes CAWSGGGDRPQHF.

This clone came up a few times. The rearrangement links TRBV19 to TRBJ2-1, with D tentatively TRBD1 or TRBD2 (6 bases each). The CDR3 covers 18 residues. The V end was cut by 6 bases, the J end by 6 bases, with 27 bases between. Germline-derived CDR1 and CDR2 are LNHDA and SQIVND (reference sequence). The CDR3 DNA reads as TGTGCCAGTAGGTCCCACGTGGGGGGCGCGGGAAATCGCAATGAGCAGTTCTTC. Translating gives CASRSHVGGAGNRNEQFF.

The rearrangement links TRBV4-1 to TRBJ2-1, with D uncertain. Germline CDR1 and CDR2: MGHRA and YSYEKL. The CDR3 contains 13 residues. V dropped 1 base and J dropped 10 bases, with 11 bases sitting between them. The CDR3 sequence is CASSQAPAREQFF. The CDR3 coding sequence is TGCGCCAGCAGCCAAGCTCCTGCCCGAGAGCAGTTCTTC.

The chain combines TRBV7-2 with TRBJ1-1; tentatively, D is TRBD1 (6 bases). CDR1 and CDR2 (germline): SGHTA, FQGNSA. There are 13 residues in the CDR3. V lost 5 bases and J 1 base, leaving 8 bases between the germline ends. The CDR3 bases are TGTGCCAGCAGCGTGGACAGGAACACTGAAGCTTTCTTT. It translates to CASSVDRNTEAFF.

The rearrangement uses TRBV27 and TRBJ1-1; D is undetermined. The CDR3 has 8 residues. Germline CDR1 MNHEY, CDR2 SMNVEV (reference sequence). The CDR3 spells CSLLSAFF. The CDR3 DNA reads TGTTCCCTCTTGTCTGCTTTCTTT.

The rearrangement joins TRBV29-1 to TRBJ2-5, with 7 positions matching TRBD2. In germline, CDR1 is SQVTM, CDR2 ANQGSEA. The V segment lost 6 bases and the J segment 4 bases; nucleotides outside the gene matches: 5. CDR3 size: 12 residues. CDR3 sequence: CSVAGVSETQYF. CDR3 bases: TGCAGCGTGGCGGGAGTTTCAGAGACCCAGTACTTC.

This clone has a handful of counts. Additional DNA sequences in this sample encode the identical CDR3. V usage is TRBV29-1 and J usage is TRBJ2-6, with TRBD2 as a possible D gene (5 bases). The CDR3 runs 13 residues. Per germline, CDR1 SQVTM and CDR2 ANQGSEA. V lost 7 bases, J lost 1 base, and 8 bases lay in between. The CDR3 loop reads CSAGISGANVLTF. CDR3 DNA sequence: TGCAGCGCGGGGATTTCTGGGGCCAACGTCCTGACTTTC. The full variable domain, with the rest looked up from reference TRBV29-1 and TRBJ2-6, is SAVISQKPSRDICQRGTSLTIQCQVDSQVTMMFWYRQQPGQSLTLIATANQGSEATYESGFVIDKFPISRPNLTFSTLTVSNMSPEDSSIYLCSAGISGANVLTFGAGSRLTVL.

This clone was observed a single time. The rearrangement joins TRBV15 to TRBJ2-5; TRBD2 matches 8 bases. The CDR3 sequence is 14 residues long. Looked up from germline, CDR1 is LNHNV and CDR2 is YYDKDF (reference sequence). Trimming removed 2 bases from V and 3 bases from J; junction bases left unmatched: 2. The CDR3 coding sequence is TGTGCCACCAGCAGACGAGCGGGAGAAGAGACCCAGTACTTC. Translating gives CATSRRAGEETQYF.

The chain joins TRBV6-5 to TRBJ2-7; 10 nucleotides align to TRBD2. The germline V gene encodes CDR1 MNHEY and CDR2 SVGAGI. With 3 bases clipped from V and 2 bases from J, the junction kept 4 bases outside the gene matches. This CDR3 is built from 15 residues. The CDR3 protein is CASSYRAGGPYEQYF. CDR3 in DNA: TGTGCCAGCAGTTATCGAGCGGGAGGGCCCTACGAGCAGTACTTC.